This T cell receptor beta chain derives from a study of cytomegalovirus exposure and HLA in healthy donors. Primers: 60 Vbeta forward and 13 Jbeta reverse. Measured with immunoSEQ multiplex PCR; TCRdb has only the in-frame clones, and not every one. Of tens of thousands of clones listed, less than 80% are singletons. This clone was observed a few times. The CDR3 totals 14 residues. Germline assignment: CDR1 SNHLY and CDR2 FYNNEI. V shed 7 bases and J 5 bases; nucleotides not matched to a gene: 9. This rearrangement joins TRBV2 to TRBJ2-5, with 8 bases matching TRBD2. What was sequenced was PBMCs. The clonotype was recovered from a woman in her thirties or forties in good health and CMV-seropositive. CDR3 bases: TGTGCCAGCACCCAACTAGCGGTAGGGGAGACCCAGTACTTC. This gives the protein CASTQLAVGETQYF.